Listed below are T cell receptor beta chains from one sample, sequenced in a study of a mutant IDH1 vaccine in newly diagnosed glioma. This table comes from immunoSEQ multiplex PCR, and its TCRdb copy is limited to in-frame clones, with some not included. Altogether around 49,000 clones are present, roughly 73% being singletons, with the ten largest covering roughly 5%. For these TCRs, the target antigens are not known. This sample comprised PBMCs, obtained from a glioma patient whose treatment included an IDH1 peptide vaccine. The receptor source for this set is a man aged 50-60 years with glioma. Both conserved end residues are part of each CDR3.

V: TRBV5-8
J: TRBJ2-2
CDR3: CASSLEIRDTGELFF

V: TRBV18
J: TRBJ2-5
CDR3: CASSQGERETQYF

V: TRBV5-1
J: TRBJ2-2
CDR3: CASSLDRANTGELFF

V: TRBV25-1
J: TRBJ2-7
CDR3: CASSEMAGGPAEQYF

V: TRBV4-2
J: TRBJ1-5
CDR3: CASSQTGSNQPQHF

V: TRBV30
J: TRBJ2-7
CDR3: CASATGGLYEQYF

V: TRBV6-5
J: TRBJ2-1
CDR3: CASSYLWASSDNEQFF

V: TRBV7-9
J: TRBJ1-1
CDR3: CASSFSPTGGHTEAFF

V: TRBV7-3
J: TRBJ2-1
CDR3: CASSSERTGSSYNEQFF

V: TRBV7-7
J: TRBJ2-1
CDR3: CASSVTSGAYNEQFF

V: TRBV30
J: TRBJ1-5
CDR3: CAWSVQSGSQYSNQPQHF

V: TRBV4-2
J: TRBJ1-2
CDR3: CASSQDPGGTYYGYTF

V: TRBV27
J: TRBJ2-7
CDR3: CASSFRTGDYEQYF

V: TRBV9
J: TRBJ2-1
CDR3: CASSVVGWGLDEQFF

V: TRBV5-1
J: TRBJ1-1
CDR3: CASSSIEGNTEAFF

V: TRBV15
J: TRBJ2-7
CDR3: CATSRDQRPGGEQYF

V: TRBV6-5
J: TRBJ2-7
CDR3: CATARDRAYEQYF

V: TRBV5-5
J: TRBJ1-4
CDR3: CASSLAGEKLFF

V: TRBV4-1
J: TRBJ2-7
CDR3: CASSQAGAGRSYEQYF

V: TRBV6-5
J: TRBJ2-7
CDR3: CASSFPGSEQYF

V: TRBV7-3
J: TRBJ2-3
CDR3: CASSPSRELTDTQYF

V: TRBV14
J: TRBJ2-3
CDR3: CASSQDWGVADTQYF

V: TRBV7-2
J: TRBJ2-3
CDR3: CASSLAGRGGQDTQYF

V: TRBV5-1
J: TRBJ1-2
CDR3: CASSSEGYGYTF

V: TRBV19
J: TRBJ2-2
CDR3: CASKPPSGGAPGELFF

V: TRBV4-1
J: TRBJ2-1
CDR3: CASSPPGGGYNEQFF

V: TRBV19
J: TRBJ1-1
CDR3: CASTTGPGEPSTEAFF

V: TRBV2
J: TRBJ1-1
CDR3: CASSEGRNTEAFF

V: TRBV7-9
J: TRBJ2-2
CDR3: CASSSPRAGTGELFF

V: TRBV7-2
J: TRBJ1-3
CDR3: CASSPRGQGRNTIYF

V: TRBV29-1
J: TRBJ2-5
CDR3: CSVEDWRGDQETQYF

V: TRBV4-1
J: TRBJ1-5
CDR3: CASSLGTPARNQPQHF

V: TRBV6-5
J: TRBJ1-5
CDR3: CASSAGASNQPQHF

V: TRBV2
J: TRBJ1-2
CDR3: CASRAAMGQGFGYTF

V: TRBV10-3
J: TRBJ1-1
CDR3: CAISEQGRNTEAFF

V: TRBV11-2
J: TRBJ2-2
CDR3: CASSLREGNGELFF

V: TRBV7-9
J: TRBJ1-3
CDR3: CASSVSSGLKNTIYF

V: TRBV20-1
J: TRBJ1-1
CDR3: CSAPRPPEAFF

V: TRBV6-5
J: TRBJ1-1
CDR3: CASSQDRTEAEAFF

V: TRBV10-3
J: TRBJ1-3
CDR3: CAISPGVSGNTIYF

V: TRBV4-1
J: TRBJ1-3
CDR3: CASSPLGTGKGNTIYF

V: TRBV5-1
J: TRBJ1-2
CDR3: CASSLNPISGYTF

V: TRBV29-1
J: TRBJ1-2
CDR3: CSVAKLRDPFGYTF

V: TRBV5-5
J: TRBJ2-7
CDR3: CASSGRQRSYEQYF

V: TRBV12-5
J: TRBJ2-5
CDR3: CASGARGGETQYF

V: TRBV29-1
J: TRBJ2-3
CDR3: CSVEAGLAGPQYF